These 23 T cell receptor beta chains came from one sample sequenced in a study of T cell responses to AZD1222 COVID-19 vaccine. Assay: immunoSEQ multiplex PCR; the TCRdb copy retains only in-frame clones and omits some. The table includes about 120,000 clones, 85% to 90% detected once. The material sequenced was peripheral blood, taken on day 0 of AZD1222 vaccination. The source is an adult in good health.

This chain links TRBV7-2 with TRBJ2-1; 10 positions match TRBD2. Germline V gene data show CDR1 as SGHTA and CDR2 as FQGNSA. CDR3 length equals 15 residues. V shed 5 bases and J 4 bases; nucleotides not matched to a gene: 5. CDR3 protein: CASSLSGGGYNEQFF. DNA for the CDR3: TGTGCCAGCAGCCTGAGCGGGGGGGGTTACAATGAGCAGTTCTTC.

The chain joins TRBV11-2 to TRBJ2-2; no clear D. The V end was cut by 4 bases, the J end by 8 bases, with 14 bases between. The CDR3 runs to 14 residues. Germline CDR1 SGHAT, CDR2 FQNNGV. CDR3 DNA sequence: TGTGCCAGCAGCTGGGCCCTGGCGATAGGGGAGCTGTTTTTT. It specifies CASSWALAIGELFF.

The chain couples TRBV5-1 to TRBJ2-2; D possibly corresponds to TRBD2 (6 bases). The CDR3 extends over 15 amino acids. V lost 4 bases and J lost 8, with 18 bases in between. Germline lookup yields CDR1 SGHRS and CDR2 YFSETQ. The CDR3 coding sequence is TGCGCCAGCAGCCCGGGGGTACAGCCCCAGGGGGAGCTGTTTTTT. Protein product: CASSPGVQPQGELFF.

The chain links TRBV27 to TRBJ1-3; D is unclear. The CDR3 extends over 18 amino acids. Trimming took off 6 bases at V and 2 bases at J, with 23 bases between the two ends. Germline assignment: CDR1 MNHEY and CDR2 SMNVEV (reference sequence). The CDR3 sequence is CASRPFGSSASPGNTIYF. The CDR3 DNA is TGTGCCAGCAGACCCTTTGGGTCCTCGGCGAGTCCTGGAAACACCATATATTTT.

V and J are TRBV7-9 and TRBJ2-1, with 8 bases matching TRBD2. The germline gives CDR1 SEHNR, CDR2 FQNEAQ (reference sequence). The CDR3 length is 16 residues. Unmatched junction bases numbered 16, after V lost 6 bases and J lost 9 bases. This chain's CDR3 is CASRRMAGGNLGEQFF. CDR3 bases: TGTGCCAGCAGGAGAATGGCGGGAGGTAATTTGGGTGAGCAGTTCTTC.

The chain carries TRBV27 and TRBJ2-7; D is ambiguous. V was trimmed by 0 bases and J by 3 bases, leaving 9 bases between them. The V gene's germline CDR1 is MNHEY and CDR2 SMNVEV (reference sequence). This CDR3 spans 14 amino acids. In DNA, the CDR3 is TGTGCCAGCAGTTTATCGATCAAGCGCTACGAGCAGTACTTC. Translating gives CASSLSIKRYEQYF.

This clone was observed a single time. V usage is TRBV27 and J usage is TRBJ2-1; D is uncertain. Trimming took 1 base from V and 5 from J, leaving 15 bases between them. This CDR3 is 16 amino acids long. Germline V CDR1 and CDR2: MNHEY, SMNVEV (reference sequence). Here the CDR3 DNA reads TGTGCCAGCAGTTTATGGTCGGGCAGGCTGAACAATGAGCAGTTCTTC. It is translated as CASSLWSGRLNNEQFF.

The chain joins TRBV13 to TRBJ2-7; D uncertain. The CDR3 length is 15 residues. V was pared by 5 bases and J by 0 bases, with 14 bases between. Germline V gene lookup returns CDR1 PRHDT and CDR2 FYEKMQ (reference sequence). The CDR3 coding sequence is TGTGCCAGCAGCCACTATTCCCGGAGCTCCTACGAGCAGTACTTC. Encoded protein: CASSHYSRSSYEQYF. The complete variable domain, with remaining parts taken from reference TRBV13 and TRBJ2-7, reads AAGVIQSPRHLIKEKRETATLKCYPIPRHDTVYWYQQGPGQDPQFLISFYEKMQSDKGSIPDRFSAQQFSDYHSELNMSSLELGDSALYFCASSHYSRSSYEQYFGPGTRLTVT.

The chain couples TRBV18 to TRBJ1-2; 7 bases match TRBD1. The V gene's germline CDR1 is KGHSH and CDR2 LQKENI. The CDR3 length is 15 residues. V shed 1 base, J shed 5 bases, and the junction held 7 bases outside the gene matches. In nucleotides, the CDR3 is TGTGCCAGCTCACCACTCGAACAGGGGAATTATGGCTACACCTTC. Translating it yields CASSPLEQGNYGYTF. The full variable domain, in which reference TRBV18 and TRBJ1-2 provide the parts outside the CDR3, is NAGVMQNPRHLVRRRGQEARLRCSPMKGHSHVYWYRQLPEEGLKFMVYLQKENIIDESGMPKERFSAEFPKEGPSILRIQQVVRGDSAAYFCASSPLEQGNYGYTFGSGTRLTVV.

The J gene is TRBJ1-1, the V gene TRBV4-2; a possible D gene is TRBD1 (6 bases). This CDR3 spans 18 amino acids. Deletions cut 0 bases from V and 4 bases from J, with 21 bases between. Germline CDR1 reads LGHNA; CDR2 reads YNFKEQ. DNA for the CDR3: TGTGCCAGCAGCCAAGAGATAAACGTCCGGGGGCAGGTCACTGAAGCTTTCTTT. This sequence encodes CASSQEINVRGQVTEAFF.

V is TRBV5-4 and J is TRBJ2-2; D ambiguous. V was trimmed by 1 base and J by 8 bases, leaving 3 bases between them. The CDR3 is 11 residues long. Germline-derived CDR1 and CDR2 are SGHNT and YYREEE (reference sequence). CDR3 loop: CASSLWGELFF. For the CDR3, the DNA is TGTGCCAGCAGCTTGTGGGGGGAGCTGTTTTTT. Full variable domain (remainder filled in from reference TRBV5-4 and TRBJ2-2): ETGVTQSPTHLIKTRGQQVTLRCSSQSGHNTVSWYQQALGQGPQFIFQYYREEENGRGNFPPRFSGLQFPNYSSELNVNALELDDSALYLCASSLWGELFFGEGSRLTVL.

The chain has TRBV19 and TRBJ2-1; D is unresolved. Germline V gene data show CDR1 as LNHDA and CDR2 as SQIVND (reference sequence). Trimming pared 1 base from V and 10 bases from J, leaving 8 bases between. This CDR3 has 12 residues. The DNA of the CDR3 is TGTGCCAGTAGTATAGGTGGTGTGGAGCAGTTCTTC. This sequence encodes CASSIGGVEQFF.

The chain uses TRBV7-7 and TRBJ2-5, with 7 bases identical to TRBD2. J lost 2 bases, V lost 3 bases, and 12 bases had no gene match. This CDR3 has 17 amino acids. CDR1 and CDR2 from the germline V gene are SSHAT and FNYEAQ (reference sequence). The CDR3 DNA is TGTGCCAGCAGCTTCCGCCGGGGAGGGCAGTCTCAAGAGACCCAGTACTTC. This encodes CASSFRRGGQSQETQYF.

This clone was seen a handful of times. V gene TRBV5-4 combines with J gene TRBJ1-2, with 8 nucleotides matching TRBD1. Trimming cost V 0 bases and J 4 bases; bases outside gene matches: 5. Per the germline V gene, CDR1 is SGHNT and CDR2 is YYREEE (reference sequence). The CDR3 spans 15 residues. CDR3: CASSLADRVGYGYTF. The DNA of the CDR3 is TGTGCCAGCAGCTTGGCGGACAGGGTTGGCTATGGCTACACCTTC.

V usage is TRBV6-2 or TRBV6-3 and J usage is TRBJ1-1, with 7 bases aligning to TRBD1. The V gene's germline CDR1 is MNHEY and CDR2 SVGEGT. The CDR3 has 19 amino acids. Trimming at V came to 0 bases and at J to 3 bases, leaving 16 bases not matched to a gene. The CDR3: CASSYSLLGRTGVHTEAFF. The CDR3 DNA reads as TGTGCCAGCAGTTACTCCTTACTGGGTAGAACAGGGGTCCACACTGAAGCTTTCTTT.

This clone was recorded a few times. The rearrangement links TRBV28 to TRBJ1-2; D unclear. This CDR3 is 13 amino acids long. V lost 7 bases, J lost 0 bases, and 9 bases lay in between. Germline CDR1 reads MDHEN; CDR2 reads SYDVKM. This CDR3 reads CASMDRPNYGYTF. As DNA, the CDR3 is TGTGCCAGCATGGATCGTCCTAACTATGGCTACACCTTC.

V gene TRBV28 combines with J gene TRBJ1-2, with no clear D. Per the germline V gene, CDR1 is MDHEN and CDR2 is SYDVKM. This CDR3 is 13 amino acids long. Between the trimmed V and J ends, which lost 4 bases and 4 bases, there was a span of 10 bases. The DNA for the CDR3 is TGTGCCAGCAGTTCTATCCCTTTCTATGGCTACACCTTC. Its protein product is CASSSIPFYGYTF.

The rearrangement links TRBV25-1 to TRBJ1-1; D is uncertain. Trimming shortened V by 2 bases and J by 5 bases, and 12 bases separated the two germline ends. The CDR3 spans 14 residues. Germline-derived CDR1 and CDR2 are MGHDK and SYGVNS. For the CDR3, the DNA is TGTGCCAGCAGTGAACAAGGGAAAGGTACTGAAGCTTTCTTT. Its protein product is CASSEQGKGTEAFF.

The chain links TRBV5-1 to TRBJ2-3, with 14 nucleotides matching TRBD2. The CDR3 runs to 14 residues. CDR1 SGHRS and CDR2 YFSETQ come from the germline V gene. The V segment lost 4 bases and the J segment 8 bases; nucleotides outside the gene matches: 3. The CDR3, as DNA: TGCGCCAGCAGCCTCGGGACTAGCGGGGGTACGCAGTATTTT. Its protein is CASSLGTSGGTQYF.

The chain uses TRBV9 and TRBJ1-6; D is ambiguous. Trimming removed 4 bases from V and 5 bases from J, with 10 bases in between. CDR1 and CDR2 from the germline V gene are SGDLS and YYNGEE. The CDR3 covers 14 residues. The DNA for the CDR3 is TGTGCCAGCAGCTCTCGGACGGATAATTCACCCCTCCACTTT. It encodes CASSSRTDNSPLHF.

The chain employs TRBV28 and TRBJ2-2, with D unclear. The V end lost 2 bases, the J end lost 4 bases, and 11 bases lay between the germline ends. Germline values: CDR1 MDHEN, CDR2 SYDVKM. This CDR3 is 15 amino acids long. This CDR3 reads CASSLGQIGTGELFF. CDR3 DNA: TGTGCCAGCAGTTTAGGGCAGATCGGCACCGGGGAGCTGTTTTTT.

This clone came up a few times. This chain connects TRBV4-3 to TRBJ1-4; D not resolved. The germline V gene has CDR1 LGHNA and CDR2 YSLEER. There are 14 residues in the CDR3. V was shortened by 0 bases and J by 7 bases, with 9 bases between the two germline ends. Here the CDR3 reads CASSQEQIGEKLFF. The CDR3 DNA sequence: TGCGCCAGCAGCCAAGAGCAAATAGGTGAAAAACTGTTTTTT.

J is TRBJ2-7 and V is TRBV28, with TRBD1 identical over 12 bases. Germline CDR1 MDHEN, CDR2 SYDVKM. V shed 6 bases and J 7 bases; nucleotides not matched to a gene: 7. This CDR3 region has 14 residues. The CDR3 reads CASSGDRGRDEQYF. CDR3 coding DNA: TGTGCCAGCAGCGGGGACAGGGGGCGCGATGAGCAGTACTTC.